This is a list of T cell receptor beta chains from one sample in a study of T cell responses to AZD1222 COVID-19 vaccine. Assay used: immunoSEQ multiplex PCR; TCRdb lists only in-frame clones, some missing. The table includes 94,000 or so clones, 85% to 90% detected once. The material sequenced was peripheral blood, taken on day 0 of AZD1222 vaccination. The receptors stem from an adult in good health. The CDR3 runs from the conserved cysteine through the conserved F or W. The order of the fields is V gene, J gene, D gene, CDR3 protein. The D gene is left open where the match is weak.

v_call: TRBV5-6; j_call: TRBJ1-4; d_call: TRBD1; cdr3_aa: CASSLTGQGIGEKLFF
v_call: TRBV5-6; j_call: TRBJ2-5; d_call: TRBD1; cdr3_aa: CASSEPTGKETQYF
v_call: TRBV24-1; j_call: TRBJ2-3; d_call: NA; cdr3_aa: CATSDTGGTDTQYF
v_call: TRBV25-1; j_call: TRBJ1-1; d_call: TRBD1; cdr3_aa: CASTPQGRAAEAFF
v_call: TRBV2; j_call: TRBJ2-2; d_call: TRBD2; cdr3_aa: CASSPGLATTGELFF
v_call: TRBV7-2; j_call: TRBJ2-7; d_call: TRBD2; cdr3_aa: CASSFGRGGYEQYF
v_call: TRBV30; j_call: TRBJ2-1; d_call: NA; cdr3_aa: CAWGSQSAYNEQFF
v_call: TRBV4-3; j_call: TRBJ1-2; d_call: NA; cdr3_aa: CASSPGDGYGYTF
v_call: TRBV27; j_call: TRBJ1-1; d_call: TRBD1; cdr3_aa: CASRGQGVEKAEAFF
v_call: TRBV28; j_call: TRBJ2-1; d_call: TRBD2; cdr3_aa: CASSSPGTSQDNEQFF
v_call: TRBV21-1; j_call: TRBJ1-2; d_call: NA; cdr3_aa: CASSKVKGRRDYGYTF
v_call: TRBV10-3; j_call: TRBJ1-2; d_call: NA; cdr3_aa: CAISEQAEGNGYTF
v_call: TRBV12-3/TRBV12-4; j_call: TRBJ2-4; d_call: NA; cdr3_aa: CASSTLGGAQYF
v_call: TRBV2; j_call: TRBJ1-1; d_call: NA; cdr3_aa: CASSEATEAFF
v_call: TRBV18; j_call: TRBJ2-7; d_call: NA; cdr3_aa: CASSPGAPSYEQYF
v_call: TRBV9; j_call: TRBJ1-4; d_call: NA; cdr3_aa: CASSVAIGDNEKLFF
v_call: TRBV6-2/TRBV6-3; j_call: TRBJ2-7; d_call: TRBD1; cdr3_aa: CASSYSSGQGAYEQYF
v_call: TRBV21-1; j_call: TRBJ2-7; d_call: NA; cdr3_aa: CASRGRAYEQYF
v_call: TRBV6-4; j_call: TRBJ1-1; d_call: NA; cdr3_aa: CASSDSPDKNTEAFF
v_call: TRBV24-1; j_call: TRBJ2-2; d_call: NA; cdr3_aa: CATGQRNTGELFF
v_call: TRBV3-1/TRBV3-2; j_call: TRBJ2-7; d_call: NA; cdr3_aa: CASSQEGGDSYEQYF
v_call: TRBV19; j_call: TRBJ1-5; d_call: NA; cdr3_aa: CASSIVGNQPQHF
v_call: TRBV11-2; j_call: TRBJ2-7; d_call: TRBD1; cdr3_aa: CASSRVQGVYEQYF
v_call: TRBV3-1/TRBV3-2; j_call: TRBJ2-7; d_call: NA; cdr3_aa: CASSQELLSTYEQYF
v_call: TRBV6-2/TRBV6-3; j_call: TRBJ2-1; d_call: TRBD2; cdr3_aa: CASRPLAGAGNEQFF
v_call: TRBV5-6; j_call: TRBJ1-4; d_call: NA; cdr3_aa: CASSLVGLTTNEKLFF
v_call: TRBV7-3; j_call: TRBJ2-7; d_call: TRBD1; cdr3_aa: CASSPGGMGDEQYF
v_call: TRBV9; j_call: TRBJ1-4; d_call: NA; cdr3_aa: CASSVGTETNEKLFF
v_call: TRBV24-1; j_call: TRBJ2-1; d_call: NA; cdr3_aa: CATSDYLGRGQESNEQFF